Described below is a single T cell receptor (beta chain) sequence and its context. Antigen unknown. The data stem from a study of tumor and adjacent non-tumor tissue in lung cancer. Study-wide context: Histology: about a dozen adenocarcinoma, a couple of squamous cell carcinoma, 1 small cell lung cancer. The patients, roughly 10 men and roughly 5 women, were about 30 to 76 with stage I to III disease. Study-wide results and limits: Compared with tumor, normal lung showed significantly lower TCR diversity.

TCRbeta libraries were built with three rounds of nested PCR, modified from ARM-PCR. MiXCR was run by TCRdb on the multiplex PCR reads, yielding one entry per CDR3 protein. The repertoire holds around 86,000 distinct CDR3 sequences, with around 70% as singletons. The template was RNA from unsorted bulk tissue. The CDR3 contains 15 residues. V gave up 6 bases and J gave up 6 bases, with 21 bases separating them. Germline CDR1 is SGHAT and CDR2 is FQNNGV. Sequencing was done on a sample of lung tumor tissue. This chain links TRBV11-2 with TRBJ2-7, with D perhaps assigned TRBD1 or TRBD2 (6 bases each). The TCR comes from a woman aged 40 to 55 with non-small cell lung cancer. The CDR3 DNA follows: TGTGCCAGCAGTTTCACCGGGGGCGGATCTTGCGAGCAGTACTTC. This encodes CASSFTGGGSCEQYF.